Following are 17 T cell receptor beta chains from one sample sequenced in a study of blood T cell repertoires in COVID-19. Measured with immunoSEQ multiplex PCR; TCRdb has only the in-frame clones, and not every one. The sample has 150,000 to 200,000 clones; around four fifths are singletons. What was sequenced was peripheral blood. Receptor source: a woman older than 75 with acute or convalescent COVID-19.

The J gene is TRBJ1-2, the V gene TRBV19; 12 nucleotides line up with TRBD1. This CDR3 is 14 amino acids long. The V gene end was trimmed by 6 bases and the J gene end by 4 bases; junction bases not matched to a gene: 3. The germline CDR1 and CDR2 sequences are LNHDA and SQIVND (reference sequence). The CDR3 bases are TGTGCCAGTAGGGGACAGGGGGCGTCCTATGGCTACACCTTC. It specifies CASRGQGASYGYTF.

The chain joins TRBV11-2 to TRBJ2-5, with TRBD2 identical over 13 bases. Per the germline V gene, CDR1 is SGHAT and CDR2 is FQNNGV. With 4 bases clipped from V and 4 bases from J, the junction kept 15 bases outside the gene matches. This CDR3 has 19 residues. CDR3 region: CASSSGLAGVYPIGETQYF. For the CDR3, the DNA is TGTGCCAGCAGCTCTGGACTAGCGGGGGTCTACCCAATAGGAGAGACCCAGTACTTC.

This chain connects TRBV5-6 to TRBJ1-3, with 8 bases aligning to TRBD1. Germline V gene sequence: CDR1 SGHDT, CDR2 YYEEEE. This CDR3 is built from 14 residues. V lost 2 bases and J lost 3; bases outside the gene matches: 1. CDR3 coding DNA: TGTGCCAGCAGCTTTGACAGGGGTGGAAACACCATATATTTT. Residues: CASSFDRGGNTIYF.

Here the CDR3 reads CATSRGKTGGFEKLFF. The DNA for the CDR3 is TGTGCCACCAGCAGAGGGAAGACAGGGGGCTTTGAAAAACTGTTTTTT. The chain has TRBV15 and TRBJ1-4; TRBD1 matches at 10 bases. The germline gives CDR1 LNHNV, CDR2 YYDKDF (reference sequence). V lost 1 base to trimming and J lost 7 bases; unmatched junction nucleotides: 6. The CDR3 consists of 16 residues.

CDR3 sequence: CASSQLLYGGSGNTIYF. The CDR3 region has the DNA TGCGCCAGCAGCCAATTACTTTACGGGGGCTCTGGAAACACCATATATTTT. V usage is TRBV4-3 and J usage is TRBJ1-3; tentative D call: TRBD1 (5 bases). The V end lost 2 bases, the J end lost 0 bases, and 14 bases lay between the germline ends. The germline gives CDR1 LGHNA, CDR2 YSLEER. CDR3 length: 17 residues.

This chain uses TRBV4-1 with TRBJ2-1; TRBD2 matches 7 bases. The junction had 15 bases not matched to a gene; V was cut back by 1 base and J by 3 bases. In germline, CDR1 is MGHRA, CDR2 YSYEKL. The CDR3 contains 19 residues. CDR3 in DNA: TGCGCCAGCAGCCAAGGCCTAACCTTACTAGCGCGCAGCTACAATGAGCAGTTCTTC. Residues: CASSQGLTLLARSYNEQFF.

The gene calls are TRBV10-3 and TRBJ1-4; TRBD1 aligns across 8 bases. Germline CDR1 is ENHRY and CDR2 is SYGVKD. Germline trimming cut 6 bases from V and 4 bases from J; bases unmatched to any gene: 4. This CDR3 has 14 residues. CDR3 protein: CAIRGDRLNEKLFF. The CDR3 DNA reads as TGTGCCATCAGGGGGGACAGGCTTAATGAAAAACTGTTTTTT.

CDR3 nucleotides: TGTGCCAGCAGCCCCGGGACTAGCGGCACAGATACGCAGTATTTT. Its protein product is CASSPGTSGTDTQYF. This sequence joins TRBV5-5 and TRBJ2-3; TRBD2 agrees at 10 bases. Trimming removed 4 bases from V and 1 base from J; junction bases left unmatched: 3. CDR3 length equals 15 residues. Germline V lookup: CDR1 SGHKS, CDR2 YYEKEE (reference sequence).

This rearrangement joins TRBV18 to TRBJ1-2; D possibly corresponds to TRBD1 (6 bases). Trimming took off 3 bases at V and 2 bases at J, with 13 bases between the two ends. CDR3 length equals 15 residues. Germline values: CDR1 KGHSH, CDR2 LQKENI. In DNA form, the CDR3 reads TGTGCCAGCTCACCCGGGACAAGATTCAACTATGGCTACACCTTC. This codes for CASSPGTRFNYGYTF.

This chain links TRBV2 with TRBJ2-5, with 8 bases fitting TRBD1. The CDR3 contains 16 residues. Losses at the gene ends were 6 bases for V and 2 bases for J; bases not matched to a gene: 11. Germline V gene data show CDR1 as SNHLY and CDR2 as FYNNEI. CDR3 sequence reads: CASRDRTGTVQETQYF. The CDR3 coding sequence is TGTGCCAGCAGAGATAGGACAGGGACGGTTCAAGAGACCCAGTACTTC.

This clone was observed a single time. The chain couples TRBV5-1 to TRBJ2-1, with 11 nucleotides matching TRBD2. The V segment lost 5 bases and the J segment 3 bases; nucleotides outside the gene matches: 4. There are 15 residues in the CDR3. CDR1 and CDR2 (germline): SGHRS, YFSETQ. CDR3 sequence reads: CASRVTSGSYNEQFF. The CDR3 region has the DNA TGCGCCAGCAGGGTTACTAGCGGGAGCTACAATGAGCAGTTCTTC.

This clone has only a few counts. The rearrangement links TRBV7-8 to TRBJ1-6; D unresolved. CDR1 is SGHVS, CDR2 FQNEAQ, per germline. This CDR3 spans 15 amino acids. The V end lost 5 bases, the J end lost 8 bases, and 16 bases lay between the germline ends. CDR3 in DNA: TGTGCCAGCAGCCAAGGGTCGGGAACCCATTCACCCCTCCACTTT. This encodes CASSQGSGTHSPLHF. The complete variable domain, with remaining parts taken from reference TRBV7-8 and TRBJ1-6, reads GAGVSQSPRYKVAKRGQDVALRCDPISGHVSLFWYQQALGQGPEFLTYFQNEAQLDKSGLPSDRFFAERPEGSVSTLKIQRTQQEDSAVYLCASSQGSGTHSPLHFGNGTRLTVT.

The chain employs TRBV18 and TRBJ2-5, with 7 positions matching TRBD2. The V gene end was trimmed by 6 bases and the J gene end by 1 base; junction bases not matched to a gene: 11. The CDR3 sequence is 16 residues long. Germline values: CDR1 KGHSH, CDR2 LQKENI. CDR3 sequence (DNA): TGTGCCAGCTCTCAGAGCCGGGACTACCTCCAAGAGACCCAGTACTTC. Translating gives CASSQSRDYLQETQYF.

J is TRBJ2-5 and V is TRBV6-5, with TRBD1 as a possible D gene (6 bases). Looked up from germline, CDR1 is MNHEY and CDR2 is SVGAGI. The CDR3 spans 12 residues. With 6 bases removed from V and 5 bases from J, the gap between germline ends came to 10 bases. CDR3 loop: CASRSRGETQYF. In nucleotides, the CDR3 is TGTGCCAGCAGGTCTAGGGGGGAGACCCAGTACTTC.

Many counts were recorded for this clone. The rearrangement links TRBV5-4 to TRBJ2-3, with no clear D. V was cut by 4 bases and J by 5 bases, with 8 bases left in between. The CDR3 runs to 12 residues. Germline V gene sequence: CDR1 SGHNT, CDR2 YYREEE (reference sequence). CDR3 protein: CASSTWLDTQYF. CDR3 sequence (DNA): TGTGCCAGCAGCACTTGGTTAGATACGCAGTATTTT.

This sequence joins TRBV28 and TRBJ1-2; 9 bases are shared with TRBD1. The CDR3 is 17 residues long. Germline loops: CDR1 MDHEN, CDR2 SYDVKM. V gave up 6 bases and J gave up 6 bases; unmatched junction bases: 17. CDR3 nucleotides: TGTGCCAGCAGCCCCGGGACAGGGATACTTCATTTGAATGGCTACACCTTC. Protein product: CASSPGTGILHLNGYTF.

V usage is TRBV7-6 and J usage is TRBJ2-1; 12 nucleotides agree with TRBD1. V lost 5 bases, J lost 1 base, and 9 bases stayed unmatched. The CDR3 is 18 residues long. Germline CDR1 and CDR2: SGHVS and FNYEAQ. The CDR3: CASSIGTGGFGSYNEQFF. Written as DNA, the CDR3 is TGTGCCAGCAGCATCGGGACAGGGGGCTTCGGGTCCTACAATGAGCAGTTCTTC.